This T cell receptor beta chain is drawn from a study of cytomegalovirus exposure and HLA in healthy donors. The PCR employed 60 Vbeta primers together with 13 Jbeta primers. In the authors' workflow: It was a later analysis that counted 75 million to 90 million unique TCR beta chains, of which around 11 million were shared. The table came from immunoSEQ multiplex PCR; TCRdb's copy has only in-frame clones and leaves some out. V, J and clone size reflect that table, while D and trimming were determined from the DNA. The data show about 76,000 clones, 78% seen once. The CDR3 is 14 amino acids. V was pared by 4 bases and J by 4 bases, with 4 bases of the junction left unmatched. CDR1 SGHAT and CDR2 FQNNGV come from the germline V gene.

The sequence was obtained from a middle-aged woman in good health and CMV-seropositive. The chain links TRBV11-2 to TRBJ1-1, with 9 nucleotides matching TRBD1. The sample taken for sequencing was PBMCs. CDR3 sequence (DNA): TGTGCCAGCAGCTCAAGACAGGGGGTCACTGAAGCTTTCTTT. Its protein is CASSSRQGVTEAFF.